The clone carrying this TCR beta chain was recorded once. Its matching antigen is unknown. This sequence is one base from a far larger clone and is likely a read error. Measured with immunoSEQ multiplex PCR; TCRdb has only the in-frame clones, and not every one. In the table there are 450,000 to 600,000 clones, around 80% of which are singletons. This sample stems from a study of shared clonotypes between healthy human individuals. As for the study in general: The donor group consisted of two women and three men, aged 18 to 49. Study-level findings and limits: Investigators collected only blood, and repertoires in tissues likely differ.

The CDR3 runs to 15 residues. The germline V gene encodes CDR1 SEHNR and CDR2 FQNEAQ (reference sequence). All of the donors resided in Nashville, Tennessee, and each was a Caucasian adult. This TCR was recovered from a woman aged 35 to 49 in good health. Some clones in this sample may be carry-over from other donors' samples. Sequencing was carried out using PBMCs. The J gene is TRBJ2-7, the V gene TRBV7-9; 7 positions match TRBD2. The CDR3 DNA reads as TGTGCCAGCAGCTTAGGCGGGGGATCGTTCGGCGAGCAGTGCTTC. This encodes CASSLGGGSFGEQCF.